The 3 T cell receptor beta chains given below trace back to one sample, sequenced in a study of early T cells in non-severe SARS-CoV-2 infection. TCRdb processed the 5' RACE reads anew with MiXCR; each CDR3 protein has one entry. The table has approximately 75,000 distinct CDR3 sequences, roughly 4.6% seen once; the top ten hold approximately 3.7%. The input for sequencing was whole blood, taken at baseline. The receptors were sampled from an adult who was a healthcare worker with PCR-confirmed SARS-CoV-2 infection or an uninfected control (not recorded which). The donor label of this sample is uncertain.

The rearrangement uses TRBV6-2 or TRBV6-3 and TRBJ2-7, with 7 bases matching TRBD2. The CDR3 is made up of 15 amino acids. Germline V CDR1 and CDR2: MNHEY, SVGEGT. V was clipped by 6 bases and J by 2 bases; unmatched bases: 10. The CDR3 DNA reads TGTGCCAGCAGGATGGGAGGGGCTGGAGCCTACGAGCAGTACTTC. Translated: CASRMGGAGAYEQYF.

The chain has TRBV5-5 and TRBJ1-6; 7 positions match TRBD1. CDR3 length: 16 amino acids. Trimming cost V 3 bases and J 5 bases; bases outside gene matches: 8. Germline lookup yields CDR1 SGHKS and CDR2 YYEKEE (reference sequence). The DNA for the CDR3 is TGTGCCAGCAGCTCGCAGGGGGAGTGGGATAATTCACCCCTCCACTTT. Protein: CASSSQGEWDNSPLHF.

Many counts were recorded for this clonotype. The chain links TRBV11-2 to TRBJ2-7; TRBD2 matches at 7 bases. The CDR3 totals 16 residues. The J segment lost 3 bases and the V segment lost 1 base, leaving 9 bases of the junction unmatched. Germline CDR1 SGHAT, CDR2 FQNNGV. The CDR3 here is CASSLGSPRGVYEQYF. CDR3 sequence (DNA): TGTGCCAGCAGCTTAGGCTCCCCCCGGGGGGTCTACGAGCAGTACTTC. The variable domain in full, with the rest retrieved from reference TRBV11-2 and TRBJ2-7, is EAGVAQSPRYKIIEKRQSVAFWCNPISGHATLYWYQQILGQGPKLLIQFQNNGVVDDSQLPKDRFSAERLKGVDSTLKIQPAKLEDSAVYLCASSLGSPRGVYEQYFGPGTRLTVT.